The rows below give T cell receptor beta chains drawn from one sample of a study of blood T cell repertoires in COVID-19. TCRdb keeps only in-frame clones here, not all; method: immunoSEQ multiplex PCR. The repertoire holds under 250,000 clones, with about 85% as singletons. Input material: peripheral blood. The receptors were gathered from a woman in her fifties or sixties with active or convalescent COVID-19. Each CDR3 is given with its conserved first and last residue. A D gene is named only where the DNA matches it firmly. Clone size, where shown, is once, few, many, or a class for clones that have expanded.

>once|TRBJ2-1|NA|TRBV2
TGTGCCAGCAGGGGGACTCGGGCCTACAATGAGCAGTTCTTC
CASRGTRAYNEQFF
>NA|TRBJ1-1|TRBD1|TRBV5-6
TGTGCCAGCAGCCTAGGCCCAGGGGGCGCTGAAGCTTTCTTT
CASSLGPGGAEAFF
>NA|TRBJ1-6|NA|TRBV25-1
TGTGCCAGCACCTCGGGACAAGATAATTCACCCCTCCACTTT
CASTSGQDNSPLHF
>NA|TRBJ1-2|NA|TRBV29-1
TGCAGCGCGCAGGGATCGGCCTTTGGCTACACCTTC
CSAQGSAFGYTF
>NA|TRBJ2-4|TRBD1|TRBV18
TGTGCCAGCTCACCATCATGGACAGGGAGATACATTCAGTACTTC
CASSPSWTGRYIQYF
>NA|TRBJ2-5|NA|TRBV20-1
TGCAGTGCTACGACTAGAGAGACCCAGTACTTC
CSATTRETQYF
>NA|TRBJ2-3|TRBD1|TRBV9
TGTGCCAGCAGCCCATGGACAGGGGGCAACACAGATACGCAGTATTTT
CASSPWTGGNTDTQYF
>NA|TRBJ1-2|NA|TRBV29-1
TGCAGCGCCAGAACAGGGATGGATGGCTACACCTTC
CSARTGMDGYTF
>NA|TRBJ1-1|NA|TRBV5-1
TGCGCCAGCAGCTTGGGGGAGGGAACTGAAGCTTTCTTT
CASSLGEGTEAFF
>NA|TRBJ2-5|NA|TRBV14
TGTGCCAGCAGCCATCAGGGATGGGAGACCCAGTACTTC
CASSHQGWETQYF
>NA|TRBJ2-1|TRBD2|TRBV24-1
TGTGCCACCAGTGACCGGGGGGGCCCTCGCAATGAGCAGTTCTTC
CATSDRGGPRNEQFF
>few|TRBJ2-7|TRBD2|TRBV10-1
TGCGCCAGCAGTGAGATAGGGCTAGCGGTCGCCGAGCAGTACTTC
CASSEIGLAVAEQYF
>NA|TRBJ1-2|NA|TRBV28
TGTGCCAGCAGTTTCCAGAGAGCGGGCTACACCTTC
CASSFQRAGYTF
>once|TRBJ2-2|TRBD1|TRBV28
TGTGCCAGTAGTTTTATATCGGGACAGGGGTCGGCCACCGGGGAGCTGTTTTTT
CASSFISGQGSATGELFF
>NA|TRBJ2-1|NA|TRBV5-6
TGTGCCAGCAGCTTGGTTGCGGGAAACAATGAGCAGTTCTTC
CASSLVAGNNEQFF
>NA|TRBJ2-6|NA|TRBV7-2
TGTGCCAGCAGCCAATCCTCTGGGGCCAACGTCCTGACTTTC
CASSQSSGANVLTF
>NA|TRBJ2-1|NA|TRBV4-2
TGTGCCAGCAGCCAAGATGAGCGGGACAATGAGCAGTTCTTC
CASSQDERDNEQFF
>NA|TRBJ2-7|TRBD1|TRBV7-9
TGTGCCAGCAGCGCAGGACAGGGCGTAAGTGAGCAGTACTTC
CASSAGQGVSEQYF
>once|TRBJ2-7|TRBD2|TRBV2
TGTGCCAGCAGTGAAGCGCGGCTAGCGGGAGAGTACGAGCAGTACTTC
CASSEARLAGEYEQYF
>NA|TRBJ2-1|NA|TRBV24-1
TGTGCCACCAGTGATTTCCAGGGGACGGACAATGAGCAGTTCTTC
CATSDFQGTDNEQFF
>NA|TRBJ2-1|NA|TRBV5-1
TGCGCCAGCAGCTTGGCCGGGAGAGGGAATGAGCAGTTCTTC
CASSLAGRGNEQFF
>NA|TRBJ1-2|NA|TRBV10-3
TGTGCCATCAGTGGTGAATTGAGTAACTATGGCTACACCTTC
CAISGELSNYGYTF
>NA|TRBJ2-7|TRBD2|TRBV5-5
TGTGCCAGCTGGGGACTAGCGGGAGTGGGATACGAGCAGTACTTC
CASWGLAGVGYEQYF
>NA|TRBJ2-1|TRBD2|TRBV5-1
TGCGCCAGCAGCGAAGCGCCGGGACTAGCCGATGAGCAGTTCTTC
CASSEAPGLADEQFF
>NA|TRBJ2-7|NA|TRBV12-3/TRBV12-4
TGTGCCAGCAGTAGTACAGGGATCAACGAGCAGTACTTC
CASSSTGINEQYF
>NA|TRBJ2-5|NA|TRBV2
TGTGCCAGCAGTGAGAGGACTGGGGAGACCCAGTACTTC
CASSERTGETQYF
>NA|TRBJ2-5|TRBD2|TRBV11-2
TGTGCCAGCAGCTTCGGGACTAGCGGGTACCAAGAGACCCAGTACTTC
CASSFGTSGYQETQYF
>NA|TRBJ1-1|NA|TRBV3-1/TRBV3-2
TGTGCCAGCAGCCGCCAGGACAGGAACACTGAAGCTTTCTTT
CASSRQDRNTEAFF
>NA|TRBJ2-7|NA|TRBV27
TGTGCCAGCAGCTCCAGCGATAACTACGAGCAGTACTTC
CASSSSDNYEQYF
>NA|TRBJ2-5|NA|TRBV7-7
TGTGCTAGCAGCTTAGAGAGGTCGGGTCTTGAGACCCAGTACTTC
CASSLERSGLETQYF
>NA|TRBJ2-7|NA|TRBV3-1/TRBV3-2
TGTGCCAGCAGCCAAAGTACTAGCTTAAGCTACGAGCAGTACTTC
CASSQSTSLSYEQYF
>NA|TRBJ2-3|NA|TRBV7-7
TGTGCTAGCAGCTCCCATGCGCTCGACAGCAAGACTTCAAGCACAGATACGCAGTATTTT
CASSSHALDSKTSSTDTQYF
>NA|TRBJ2-1|NA|TRBV28
TGTGCCAGCAGTGGGGGGAATGAGCAGTTCTTC
CASSGGNEQFF
>NA|TRBJ1-1|TRBD1|TRBV28
TGTGCCAGCAGCTTAGGGACAGCGAACACTGAAGCTTTCTTT
CASSLGTANTEAFF
>NA|TRBJ2-5|NA|TRBV5-1
TGCGCCAGCAGCTTGGATGGAGGAGTACAAGAGACCCAGTACTTC
CASSLDGGVQETQYF
>NA|TRBJ2-5|TRBD2|TRBV7-6
TGTGCCAGCAGCTCCCGACTAGCGGGGGCTAGGTACCAAGAGACCCAGTACTTC
CASSSRLAGARYQETQYF
>NA|TRBJ2-7|NA|TRBV11-3
TGTGCCAGCAGCTTATCTTGGGAGGCCTCGTACGAGCAGTACTTC
CASSLSWEASYEQYF
>NA|TRBJ2-1|TRBD2|TRBV14
TGTGCCAGCAGCCATTCTAGCGGGAGTTATTATGAGCAGTTCTTC
CASSHSSGSYYEQFF
>once|TRBJ2-3|TRBD2|TRBV5-1
TGCGCCAGCAGCTTGGAGGTTAGCGGGTCCACAGATACGCAGTATTTT
CASSLEVSGSTDTQYF
>NA|TRBJ1-2|NA|TRBV6-5
TGTGCCAGCAATTTGGCGGGCTATGGCTACACCTTC
CASNLAGYGYTF
>once|TRBJ1-2|TRBD1|TRBV6-8
TGTGCCAGCACACGGGACAGGCGCTCCGATCGCTACACCTTC
CASTRDRRSDRYTF
>NA|TRBJ2-1|TRBD1|TRBV10-3
TGTGCCACCCGGACAGGGCCAGGCAATGAGCAGTTCTTC
CATRTGPGNEQFF